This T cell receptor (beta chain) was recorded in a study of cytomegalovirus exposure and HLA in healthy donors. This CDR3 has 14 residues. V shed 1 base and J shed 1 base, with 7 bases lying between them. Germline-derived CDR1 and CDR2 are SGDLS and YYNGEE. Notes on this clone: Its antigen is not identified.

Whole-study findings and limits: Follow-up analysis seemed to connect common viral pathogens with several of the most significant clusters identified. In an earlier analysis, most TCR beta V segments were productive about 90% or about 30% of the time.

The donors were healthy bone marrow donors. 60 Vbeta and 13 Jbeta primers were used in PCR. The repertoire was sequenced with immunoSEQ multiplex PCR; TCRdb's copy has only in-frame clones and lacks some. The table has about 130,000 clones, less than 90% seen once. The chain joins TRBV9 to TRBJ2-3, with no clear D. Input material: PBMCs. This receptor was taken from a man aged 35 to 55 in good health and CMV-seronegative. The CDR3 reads CASSVTDRTDTQYF. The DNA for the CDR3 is TGTGCCAGCAGCGTAACAGACCGCACAGATACGCAGTATTTT.